This entry features one TCR beta chain sequence. What this receptor recognizes is not known. No quality values exist for individual bases; no much larger clone is one base distant. The data derive from a study of T-cell memory formation after mild COVID-19 (dated by TCRdb to the early 2020s). For the wider study: TCR sequence clusters from the two donors were found to be largely donor specific. T-cell clones expanding and contracting after mild COVID-19 in two donors were tracked by longitudinal TCRalpha and TCRbeta repertoire sequencing. Two young, previously healthy adult volunteers, one female and one male, were included in the cohort.

PBMCs were isolated by Ficoll-Paque density gradient centrifugation. The CDR3 starts with the cysteine, ends with the phenylalanine, and has 16 residues. The DNA shown is the 48-base CDR3, in frame from base 1. The junction shows trimming of 5 bases on V and 2 bases on J, and the gene matches do not reach 6 bases of it. This sample was sequenced with an Illumina NovaSeq 6000. TCRalpha and TCRbeta cDNA libraries were constructed by 5'RACE with constant-segment primers, with sample barcodes and unique molecular identifiers being introduced. RNA was extracted from every sample with Trizol reagent. Amplification of the libraries took two PCR steps, and the second step added a second sample barcode plus Illumina TruSeq adapters. The libraries were sequenced on an Illumina NovaSeq using 2 x 150 bp paired-end reads. Per the authors' processing: Reads were demultiplexed and collapsed into UMI-guided consensus sequences with migec v1.2.7. Using mixcr v2.1.11, UMI consensuses were aligned to TRA and TRB V and J templates and then assembled into clonotypes. A clonotype was counted as expanded or contracted only when both edgeR and NoisET called the clonotype significant, with the noise models trained on biological replicates. For edgeR calls, the thresholds were a false discovery rate-adjusted p below 0.01 and a log2 fold-change of 1. As an exploratory analysis of dynamics, max-normalized trajectories of the 1000 most abundant clonotypes were examined with PCA combined with hierarchical clustering. Separately sequenced CD4+ and CD8+ repertoires were used to assign the CD4 or CD8 phenotype of responding clones. The public reads were reprocessed in TCRdb via fastp at Q25 and MiXCR, keeping in-frame beta chains. Each CDR3 protein gets just one entry, which takes the most common genes and DNA from the rows behind it. TCRdb assigned the V and J calls; the authors' analysis was not used. This sample comprises about half a million distinct CDR3 sequences, over 15% of them detected only once. The ten largest clones take up around an eighth of the sample.

The study at large found these results: Contracting CD4+ clones turned up mainly in the CM and EM memory subsets, whereas EMRA was where CD8+ clones were enriched. Clones contracting from day 15 to 85 had balanced CD4/CD8 phenotypes, while a second wave expanding from day 15 to 37 was biased towards CD4+. Some responding clones were detected in pre-infection memory, which suggested that pre-existing cross-reactive memory T cells had joined the SARS-CoV-2 response. The second-wave clones that peaked on day 37 were not confirmed to be SARS-CoV-2 specific. The study covered only a couple of mild cases, and larger cohorts including severe cases with pre-infection samples were considered necessary.

The sample consisted of PBMCs or a T cell subset sorted from them (not recorded which). The chain employs TRBV12-3 or TRBV12-4 and TRBJ2-3, with TRBD2 identical over 11 junction bases. The clonotype originates from an adult woman who had mild COVID-19 (a few samples of this study predate the infection). The sample titles of this study are shuffled in the database, so cell type and time point are left out; the donor was told from shared clones. At the DNA level, the sequence is TGTGCCAGCAGTGTCACTAGCGGGAGTTACACAGATACGCAGTATTTT. This sequence encodes CASSVTSGSYTDTQYF.